This TCR beta chain is from a study of Graves' ophthalmopathy and Graves' hyperthyroidism. Amplification targeted the TCR beta CDR3 regions, with RNA transcripts as the source material. Following a first-round RT-PCR that used HTBI primers, a second-round multiplex PCR was carried out. One entry per CDR3 protein, called by TCRdb with MiXCR from the multiplex PCR reads. The sample holds some 410,000 distinct CDR3 sequences, around 20% seen once. Trimming pared 5 bases from V and 9 bases from J, leaving 8 bases between. This CDR3 comprises 12 residues. Stable hyperthyroidism meant no ophthalmopathy within 18 months of follow-up. Uncontrolled infections, pregnancy, lactation or other autoimmune diseases led to patient exclusion. PBMCs stemmed from more than 9.5 ml of fresh peripheral blood. This clonotype came up many times.

The receptor's source is a woman between 18 and 29 years old with stable Graves' hyperthyroidism. The sequenced sample was peripheral blood. The V and J genes are TRBV12-3 or TRBV12-4 and TRBJ1-6; D ambiguous. The CDR3 loop is CASSPQGSPLHF. The CDR3 DNA is TGTGCCAGCAGTCCCCAAGGTTCACCCCTCCACTTT.